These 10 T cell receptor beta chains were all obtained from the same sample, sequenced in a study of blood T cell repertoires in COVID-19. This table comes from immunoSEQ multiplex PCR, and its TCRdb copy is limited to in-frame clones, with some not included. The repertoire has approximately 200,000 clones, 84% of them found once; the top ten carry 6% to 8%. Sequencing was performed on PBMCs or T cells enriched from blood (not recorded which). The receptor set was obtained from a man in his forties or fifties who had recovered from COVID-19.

In DNA, the CDR3 is TGTGCCAGCAGTGAAATCTTGGGACAGGGCGCATCACCCCTCCACTTT. This translates into CASSEILGQGASPLHF. The chain uses TRBV2 and TRBJ1-6; 9 nucleotides match TRBD1. Germline V CDR1 and CDR2: SNHLY, FYNNEI. Losses at the gene ends were 2 bases for V and 10 bases for J; bases not matched to a gene: 9. The CDR3 consists of 16 residues.

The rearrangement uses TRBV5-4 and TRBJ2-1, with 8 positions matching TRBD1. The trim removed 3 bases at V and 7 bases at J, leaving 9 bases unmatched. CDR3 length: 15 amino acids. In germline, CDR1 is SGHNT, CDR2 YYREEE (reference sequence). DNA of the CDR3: TGTGCCAGCAGCTCCGTAAGTGGACAGGGAAATGAGCAGTTCTTC. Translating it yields CASSSVSGQGNEQFF.

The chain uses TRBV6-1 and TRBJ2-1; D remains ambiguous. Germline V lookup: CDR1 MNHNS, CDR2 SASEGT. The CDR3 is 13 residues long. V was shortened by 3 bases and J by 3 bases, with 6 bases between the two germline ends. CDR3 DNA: TGTGCCAGCAGTGAGAACAGCTACAATGAGCAGTTCTTC. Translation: CASSENSYNEQFF.

The CDR3 DNA sequence: TGTGCCACCAGCAGAGATATCACAGGGCAGGGAAACACCATATATTTT. It yields the protein CATSRDITGQGNTIYF. The genes are TRBV15 and TRBJ1-3; the D gene is possibly TRBD1 (6 bases). The germline V and J ends were trimmed by 0 bases and 4 bases, with 13 bases remaining between them. Germline CDR1 LNHNV, CDR2 YYDKDF (reference sequence). The CDR3 is made up of 16 amino acids.

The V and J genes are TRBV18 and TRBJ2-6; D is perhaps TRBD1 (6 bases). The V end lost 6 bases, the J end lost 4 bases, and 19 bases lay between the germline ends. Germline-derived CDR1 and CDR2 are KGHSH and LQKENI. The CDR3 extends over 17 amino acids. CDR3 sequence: CASSPVKTGTGANVLTF. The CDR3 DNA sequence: TGTGCCAGCTCTCCCGTTAAAACAGGGACAGGGGCCAACGTCCTGACTTTC.

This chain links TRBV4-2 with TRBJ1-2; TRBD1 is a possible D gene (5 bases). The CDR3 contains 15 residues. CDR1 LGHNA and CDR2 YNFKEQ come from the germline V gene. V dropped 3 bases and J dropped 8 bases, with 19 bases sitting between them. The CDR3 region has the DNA TGTGCCAGCAGCCAGATGACGGGGGGGGTGCGCGGCTACACCTTC. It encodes CASSQMTGGVRGYTF.

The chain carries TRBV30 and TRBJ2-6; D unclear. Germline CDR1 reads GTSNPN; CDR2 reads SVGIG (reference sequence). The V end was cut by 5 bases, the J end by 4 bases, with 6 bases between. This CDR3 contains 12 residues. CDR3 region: CAWVAGANVLTF. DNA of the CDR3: TGTGCCTGGGTTGCGGGGGCCAACGTCCTGACTTTC.

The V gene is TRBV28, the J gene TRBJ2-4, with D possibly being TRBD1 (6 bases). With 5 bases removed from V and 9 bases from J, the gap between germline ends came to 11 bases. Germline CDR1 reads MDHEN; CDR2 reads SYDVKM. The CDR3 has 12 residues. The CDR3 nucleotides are TGTGCCAGCAGTCAGGGGTTCGGCATTCAGTACTTC. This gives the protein CASSQGFGIQYF.

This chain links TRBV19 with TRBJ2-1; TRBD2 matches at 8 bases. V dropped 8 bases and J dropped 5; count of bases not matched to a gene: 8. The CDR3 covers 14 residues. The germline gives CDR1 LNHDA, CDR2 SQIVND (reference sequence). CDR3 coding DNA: TGTGCCAGTCAAGCGGGGGCGGGGGACAATGAGCAGTTCTTC. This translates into CASQAGAGDNEQFF. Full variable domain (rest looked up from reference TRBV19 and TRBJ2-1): DGGITQSPKYLFRKEGQNVTLSCEQNLNHDAMYWYRQDPGQGLRLIYYSQIVNDFQKGDIAEGYSVSREKKESFPLTVTSAQKNPTAFYLCASQAGAGDNEQFFGPGTRLTVL.

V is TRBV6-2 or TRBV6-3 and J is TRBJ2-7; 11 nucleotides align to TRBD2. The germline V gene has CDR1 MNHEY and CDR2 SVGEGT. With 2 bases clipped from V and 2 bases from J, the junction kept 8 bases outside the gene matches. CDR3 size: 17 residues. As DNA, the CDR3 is TGTGCCAGCAGTTACAACCTAGCGGGGGGCCTAACCTACGAGCAGTACTTC. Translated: CASSYNLAGGLTYEQYF.